The present T cell receptor beta chain was sequenced within a study of monozygotic twins with inflammatory bowel disease. In germline, CDR1 is SGHDT, CDR2 YYEEEE. The CDR3 sequence is 17 residues long. From its re-call of the 5' RACE reads, TCRdb lists each CDR3 protein once, without DNA. The repertoire table contains around 380,000 distinct CDR3 sequences. Study-wide results and caveats: Data gave no support to a single strong signal or clonotype associated with IBD.

Details on this clonotype: Its antigen is unknown.

The origin of this receptor is a human donor with ulcerative colitis or Crohn's disease, or a healthy co-twin of an affected twin (not recorded which). Sample: blood. The chain employs TRBV5-6 and TRBJ2-1; checking the TCRdb D call of TRBD2 is not possible without DNA. The CDR3 sequence is CASSSILAGGLYNEQFF. The variable domain in full, with the rest retrieved from reference TRBV5-6 and TRBJ2-1, is DAGVTQSPTHLIKTRGQQVTLRCSPKSGHDTVSWYQQALGQGPQFIFQYYEEEERQRGNFPDRFSGHQFPNYSSELNVNALLLGDSALYLCASSSILAGGLYNEQFFGPGTRLTVL.